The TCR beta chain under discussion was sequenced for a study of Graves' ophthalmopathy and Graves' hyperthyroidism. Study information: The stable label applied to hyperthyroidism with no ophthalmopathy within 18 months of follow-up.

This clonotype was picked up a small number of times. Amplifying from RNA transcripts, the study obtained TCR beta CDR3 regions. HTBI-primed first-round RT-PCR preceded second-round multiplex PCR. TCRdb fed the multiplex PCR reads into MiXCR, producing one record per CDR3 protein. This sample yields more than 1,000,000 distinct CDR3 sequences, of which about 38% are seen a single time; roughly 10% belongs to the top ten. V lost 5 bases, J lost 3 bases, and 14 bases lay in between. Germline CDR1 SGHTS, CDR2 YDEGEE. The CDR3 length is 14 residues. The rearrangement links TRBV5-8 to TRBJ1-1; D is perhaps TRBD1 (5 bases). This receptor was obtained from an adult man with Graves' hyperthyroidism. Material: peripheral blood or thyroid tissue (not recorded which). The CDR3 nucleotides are TGTGCCAGCAGGTGGGGTTTGGGGGACACTGAAGCTTTCTTT. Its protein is CASRWGLGDTEAFF.